These T cell receptor beta chains were read from a single sample in a study of memory CD4+ T cells and cytomegalovirus serostatus. Clones were read by immunoSEQ multiplex PCR, and TCRdb kept only the in-frame ones, dropping some. The table lists about 58,000 clones, 82% of them singletons. Specimen: memory CD4+ T cells from blood. These receptors were obtained from an adult in good health and CMV-seronegative. Some clones in this sample may be carry-over from other donors' samples. CDR3s include the opening cysteine and the closing phenylalanine or tryptophan.

v_gene: TRBV5-1
j_gene: TRBJ1-1
CDR3aa: CASSSGTGETFF

v_gene: TRBV5-4
j_gene: TRBJ1-3
CDR3aa: CASSTGQGTGGNTIYF

v_gene: TRBV19
j_gene: TRBJ2-5
CDR3aa: CASSGRNRAQETQYF

v_gene: TRBV27
j_gene: TRBJ2-1
CDR3aa: CASSIPLAGGTNEQFF

v_gene: TRBV5-1
j_gene: TRBJ1-5
CDR3aa: CASSLEAGRGQPQHF

v_gene: TRBV5-5
j_gene: TRBJ1-5
CDR3aa: CASSLAVSNQPQHF

v_gene: TRBV30
j_gene: TRBJ2-7
CDR3aa: CAWSEPSGRRNEQYF

v_gene: TRBV28
j_gene: TRBJ2-2
CDR3aa: CASSLTSGANTGELFF

v_gene: TRBV2
j_gene: TRBJ2-7
CDR3aa: CASSEARGPKGEQYF

v_gene: TRBV28
j_gene: TRBJ2-3
CDR3aa: CASKKTVFKDRTTDTQYF

v_gene: TRBV28
j_gene: TRBJ1-5
CDR3aa: CASRPGQRNQPQHF

v_gene: TRBV11-1
j_gene: TRBJ2-3
CDR3aa: CASSSLAGVEDTQYF

v_gene: TRBV6-5
j_gene: TRBJ1-2
CDR3aa: CASSYEGVNGYTF

v_gene: TRBV7-8
j_gene: TRBJ2-7
CDR3aa: CASSFGIGTYEQYF

v_gene: TRBV28
j_gene: TRBJ1-4
CDR3aa: CASSVTGKVANEKLFF

v_gene: TRBV4-3
j_gene: TRBJ1-2
CDR3aa: CASSQDREANYGYTF

v_gene: TRBV28
j_gene: TRBJ1-5
CDR3aa: CASLGEQGGNQPQHF

v_gene: TRBV6-5
j_gene: TRBJ2-7
CDR3aa: CASSYRRQDYEQYF

v_gene: TRBV4-2
j_gene: TRBJ2-3
CDR3aa: CASSQGLVLRDTQYF

v_gene: TRBV28
j_gene: TRBJ1-2
CDR3aa: CASTQGGYGYTF

v_gene: TRBV5-1
j_gene: TRBJ2-1
CDR3aa: CASSLGQRLNEQFF

v_gene: TRBV18
j_gene: TRBJ1-1
CDR3aa: CASSPPSRDPFF

v_gene: TRBV5-4
j_gene: TRBJ2-7
CDR3aa: CASSNGQGTYEQYF

v_gene: TRBV4-1
j_gene: TRBJ1-2
CDR3aa: CASSQDFGARGYTF

v_gene: TRBV5-4
j_gene: TRBJ2-5
CDR3aa: CASSVQGAQETQYF

v_gene: TRBV5-4
j_gene: TRBJ2-5
CDR3aa: CASSDQTSGETQYF

v_gene: TRBV5-4
j_gene: TRBJ2-7
CDR3aa: CASSNRDGHYEQYF

v_gene: TRBV5-5
j_gene: TRBJ2-7
CDR3aa: CASSLSSGRANEQYF

v_gene: TRBV18
j_gene: TRBJ1-5
CDR3aa: CASSPRGDNQPQHF

v_gene: TRBV19
j_gene: TRBJ2-7
CDR3aa: CASSIGTGGNEQYF

v_gene: TRBV5-8
j_gene: TRBJ1-2
CDR3aa: CASSRINYGYTF

v_gene: TRBV18
j_gene: TRBJ2-3
CDR3aa: CASSPLGSHSDTQYF

v_gene: TRBV9
j_gene: TRBJ2-7
CDR3aa: CASSALAGGLSYEQYF

v_gene: TRBV18
j_gene: TRBJ2-4
CDR3aa: CASSLTSGGAKNIQYF

v_gene: TRBV10-2
j_gene: TRBJ1-5
CDR3aa: CASSGQGNQPQHF

v_gene: TRBV30
j_gene: TRBJ1-5
CDR3aa: CAWSHQRYQPQHF

v_gene: TRBV18
j_gene: TRBJ2-2
CDR3aa: CASSPVGSQTGELFF

v_gene: TRBV28
j_gene: TRBJ2-7
CDR3aa: CASSSQVYEQYF

v_gene: TRBV27
j_gene: TRBJ1-2
CDR3aa: CASSPRGLPTVDYGYTF

v_gene: TRBV19
j_gene: TRBJ2-3
CDR3aa: CASSPGLRTDTQYF

v_gene: TRBV6-5
j_gene: TRBJ1-6
CDR3aa: CASRPTDYSPLHF

v_gene: TRBV19
j_gene: TRBJ2-1
CDR3aa: CASSPLYLGGNEQFF

v_gene: TRBV4-2
j_gene: TRBJ2-5
CDR3aa: CASSQEVGGRGETQYF

v_gene: TRBV9
j_gene: TRBJ2-3
CDR3aa: CASSAGASGSTDTQYF

v_gene: TRBV6-5
j_gene: TRBJ2-2
CDR3aa: CASSFEAGGNTGELFF

v_gene: TRBV28
j_gene: TRBJ1-1
CDR3aa: CATAGRVPGENTEAFF

v_gene: TRBV28
j_gene: TRBJ2-1
CDR3aa: CASSFVAGQGARKEFF